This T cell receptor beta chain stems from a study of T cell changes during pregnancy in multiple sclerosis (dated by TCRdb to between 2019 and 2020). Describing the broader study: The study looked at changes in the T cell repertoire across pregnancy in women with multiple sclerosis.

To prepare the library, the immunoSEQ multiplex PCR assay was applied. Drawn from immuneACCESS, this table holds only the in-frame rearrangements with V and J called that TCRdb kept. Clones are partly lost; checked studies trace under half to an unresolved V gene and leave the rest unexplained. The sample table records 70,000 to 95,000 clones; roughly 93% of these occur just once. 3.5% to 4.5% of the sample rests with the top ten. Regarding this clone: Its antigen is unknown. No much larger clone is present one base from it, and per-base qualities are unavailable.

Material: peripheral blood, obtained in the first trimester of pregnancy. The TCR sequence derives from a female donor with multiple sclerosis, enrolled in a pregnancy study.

At the DNA level, the sequence is TGTGCCATCGTTGGACAGGGTTTCGATGGCTACACCTTC. Protein translation: CAIVGQGFDGYTF. Recombination joined TRBV10-3 with TRBJ1-2; 8 central nucleotides agree with TRBD1. Germline trimming amounts to 8 bases on V and 6 bases on J, with 8 as the count of junction bases outside the gene matches. Reading from cysteine to phenylalanine, the CDR3 counts 13 amino acids. Only the CDR3 part of the read is kept: 39 bases, read in frame from the first base. CDR1 is given as ENHRY and CDR2 as SYGVKD, both from the germline V gene.